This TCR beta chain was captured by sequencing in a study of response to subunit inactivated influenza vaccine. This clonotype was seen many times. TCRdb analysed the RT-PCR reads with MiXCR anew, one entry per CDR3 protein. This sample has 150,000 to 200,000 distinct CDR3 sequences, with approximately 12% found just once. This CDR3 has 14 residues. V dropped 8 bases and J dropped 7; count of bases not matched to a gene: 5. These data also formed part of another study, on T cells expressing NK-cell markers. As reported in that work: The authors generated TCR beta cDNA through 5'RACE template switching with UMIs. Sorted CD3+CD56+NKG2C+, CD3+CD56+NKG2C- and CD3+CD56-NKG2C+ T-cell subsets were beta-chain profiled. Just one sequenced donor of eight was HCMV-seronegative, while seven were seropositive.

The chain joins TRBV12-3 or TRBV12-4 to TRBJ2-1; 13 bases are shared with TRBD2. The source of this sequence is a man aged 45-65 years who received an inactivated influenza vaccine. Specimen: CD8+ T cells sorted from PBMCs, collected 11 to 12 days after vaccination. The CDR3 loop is CASELGLAGNEQFF. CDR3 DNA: TGTGCCAGCGAATTGGGACTAGCGGGAAATGAGCAGTTCTTC.